Listed below are T cell receptor beta chains from one sample, sequenced in a study of shared clonotypes between healthy human individuals. Sequenced by immunoSEQ multiplex PCR; TCRdb stores in-frame clones only, minus some. The data hold roughly 2.5 million clones, with roughly nine tenths observed a single time. The sample taken for sequencing was naive CD4+ T cells sorted from blood. The receptors derive from a man aged 18-30 years in good health. CDR3s leave out the opening cysteine and the closing phenylalanine or tryptophan.

v_call,cdr3_aa
TRBV7-9,ASSLAQGVYEQY
TRBV5-1,ASSLALDTQY
TRBV19,ATAGGGVEKLF
TRBV10-3,ATEGISYEQY
TRBV5-4,ASSLGAGQETQY
TRBV5-1,ASSSFPGLKETQY
TRBV11-2,ASSQPGQGRERSSYEQY
TRBV7-2,ASSPGPRAGAYEQY
TRBV11-3,ASSLGGMDTQY
TRBV5-1,ASSLESWVSGNTIY
TRBV28,ASSYGLTTPHYGYT
TRBV11-2,ASRRQGEQY
TRBV7-3,ASSVTQADTDTQY
TRBV7-2,ASSLRTIQETQY
TRBV12-2,ASRPETYGWGQGVDQPQH
TRBV7-9,ASSVAATEAF
TRBV11-2,ASGQGLDEKLF
TRBV11-3,ASSFQHRGNQPQH
TRBV2,ASTSTTNEKLF
TRBV5-1,ASSLGLTRTDTQY
TRBV5-1,ASSLGGGGGYGYT
TRBV11-2,ASSPFPDHPGSH
TRBV7-2,ASSEGKGEQF
TRBV7-9,ASSLWTYEQY
TRBV27,ASSLRTTGYYYNEQF
TRBV7-9,ASSSPGVGNTIY
TRBV30,AWSLQGRAIHSPLH
TRBV28,ASSLLAGEADTQY
TRBV6-4,ASSPGTGSYGYT
TRBV10-3,AISELIGGQPQH
TRBV30,AWSDFRAQLF
TRBV30,AWSDGSYNEQF
TRBV7-9,ASSLALEGANVLT
TRBV19,ASSKGQPNYGYT
TRBV5-1,ASSETGESGNTIY
TRBV28,ASRDSFGLYEQY
TRBV5-5,ASSLEGGAGSPLH
TRBV11-3,ASSLQGNEQF
TRBV19,ASSGGKLAVNSNEQF
TRBV2,ASIRAVDTGELF
TRBV12-5,ASGLVSGMRETQY
TRBV18,ASSSKGTGGPYEQY
TRBV7-2,ASSPRGQGSKETQY
TRBV19,ASSLKTLNSPLH
TRBV7-2,ASTLDRNEKLF
TRBV6-1,ASRGQGAAGELF